The rows below give T cell receptor beta chains drawn from one sample of a study of response to subunit inactivated influenza vaccine. TCRdb reanalysed the RT-PCR reads using MiXCR and keeps one entry per CDR3 protein. The sample carries about 570,000 distinct CDR3 sequences, 11% recorded once. The same sample was also used in a study of T cells expressing NK-cell markers.

This specimen was PBMCs from blood, taken on the day of vaccination. The receptors were gathered from a man in his fifties or sixties who received an inactivated influenza vaccine. CDR3s include the opening cysteine and the closing phenylalanine or tryptophan. A D gene is named only where the DNA matches it firmly. Clone size is not always given. Where it is, it says once, few, many or a class for expanded clones.

j_call: TRBJ1-6; cdr3_length: 14; d_call: TRBD1; v_call: TRBV28; clone_size: few; cdr3_nt: TGTGCCAGCAGGAAGGACAGGGAGAATTCACCCCTCCACTTT; cdr3_aa: CASRKDRENSPLHF
j_call: TRBJ1-1; cdr3_length: 10; d_call: .; v_call: TRBV29-1; clone_size: many; cdr3_nt: TGCAGCGTTGAAACCTCGGGAGCTTTCTTT; cdr3_aa: CSVETSGAFF
j_call: TRBJ2-5; cdr3_length: 19; d_call: TRBD1; v_call: TRBV28; clone_size: many; cdr3_nt: TGTGCCAGCAGTCCCAGCAGGGGGTTAGGTGCGCTGTACCAAGAGACCCAGTACTTC; cdr3_aa: CASSPSRGLGALYQETQYF
j_call: TRBJ2-1; cdr3_length: 16; d_call: TRBD2; v_call: TRBV12-3/TRBV12-4; clone_size: .; cdr3_nt: TGTGCCAGCAGTTCCCTTGTTAGCGGGAGGGCCGCGTCGTGGTTCTTC; cdr3_aa: CASSSLVSGRAASWFF
j_call: TRBJ2-2; cdr3_length: 14; d_call: .; v_call: TRBV6-5; clone_size: few; cdr3_nt: TGTGCCAGCAGTTCCCAGGGGGGGACCGGGGAGCTGTTTTTT; cdr3_aa: CASSSQGGTGELFF
j_call: TRBJ1-2; cdr3_length: 18; d_call: .; v_call: TRBV4-1; clone_size: many; cdr3_nt: TGCGCCAGCAGCCAAGGCCAGGGACAAACCCGGATGGTTTATGGCTACACCTTC; cdr3_aa: CASSQGQGQTRMVYGYTF
j_call: TRBJ2-7; cdr3_length: 11; d_call: .; v_call: TRBV20-1; clone_size: many; cdr3_nt: TGCAGTGCTGGGCTGATTTACGAGCAGTACTTC; cdr3_aa: CSAGLIYEQYF
j_call: TRBJ2-3; cdr3_length: 16; d_call: TRBD2; v_call: TRBV20-1; clone_size: .; cdr3_nt: TGCAGTGCTAGGAAGGGACTAGCGGGGTTCACAGATACGCAGTATTTT; cdr3_aa: CSARKGLAGFTDTQYF
j_call: TRBJ2-1; cdr3_length: 16; d_call: TRBD2; v_call: TRBV15; clone_size: few; cdr3_nt: TGTGCCACCGTCAGCAATTCGCGGGAGGGCTTCGATGAGCAGTTCTTC; cdr3_aa: CATVSNSREGFDEQFF
j_call: TRBJ2-7; cdr3_length: 13; d_call: .; v_call: TRBV5-1; clone_size: few; cdr3_nt: TGCGCCAGCAGTTACTACTCCCCTTACGAGCAGTACTTC; cdr3_aa: CASSYYSPYEQYF
j_call: TRBJ2-3; cdr3_length: 17; d_call: .; v_call: TRBV6-2/TRBV6-3; clone_size: .; cdr3_nt: TGTGCCAGCAGTTACGTGACGGGGGGCTACCGCACAGATACGCAGTATTTT; cdr3_aa: CASSYVTGGYRTDTQYF
j_call: TRBJ2-2; cdr3_length: 15; d_call: .; v_call: TRBV5-1; clone_size: .; cdr3_nt: TGCGCCAGCAGCTTGGGAGAGCTCTACACCGGGGAGCTGTTTTTT; cdr3_aa: CASSLGELYTGELFF
j_call: TRBJ2-5; cdr3_length: 12; d_call: .; v_call: TRBV20-1; clone_size: few; cdr3_nt: TGCAGTGCAAGGGCCCGACAAGAGACCCAGTACTTC; cdr3_aa: CSARARQETQYF
j_call: TRBJ2-1; cdr3_length: 13; d_call: TRBD2; v_call: TRBV10-2; clone_size: few; cdr3_nt: TGCGCCAGCGCGGCGGGAGCCTACAATGAGCAGTTCTTC; cdr3_aa: CASAAGAYNEQFF
j_call: TRBJ1-1; cdr3_length: 14; d_call: .; v_call: TRBV12-5; clone_size: .; cdr3_nt: TGTGCTAGTGGTGACATGGGGGGGAACACTGAAGCTTTCTTT; cdr3_aa: CASGDMGGNTEAFF
j_call: TRBJ2-2; cdr3_length: 14; d_call: .; v_call: TRBV4-3; clone_size: .; cdr3_nt: TGCGCCAGCAGCCAAACTATTAACACCGGGGAGCTGTTTTTT; cdr3_aa: CASSQTINTGELFF
j_call: TRBJ2-3; cdr3_length: 17; d_call: .; v_call: TRBV7-9; clone_size: many; cdr3_nt: TGTGCCAGCAGCTTAGGATTCCCGGGGCCAAGCACAGATACGCAGTATTTT; cdr3_aa: CASSLGFPGPSTDTQYF
j_call: TRBJ2-2; cdr3_length: 16; d_call: .; v_call: TRBV12-3/TRBV12-4; clone_size: few; cdr3_nt: TGTGCCAGCAGTTTAGCGGGGACAATTAACACCGGGGAGCTGTTTTTT; cdr3_aa: CASSLAGTINTGELFF
j_call: TRBJ1-6; cdr3_length: 17; d_call: .; v_call: TRBV5-1; clone_size: .; cdr3_nt: TGCGCCAGCAGCTTGGAGGGTGGGCAGGCACGAAATTCACCCCTCCACTTT; cdr3_aa: CASSLEGGQARNSPLHF
j_call: TRBJ2-7; cdr3_length: 15; d_call: .; v_call: TRBV10-2; clone_size: .; cdr3_nt: TGCGCCAGCAGTGCTGCGGGGGCGCCAGCCTACGAGCAGTACTTC; cdr3_aa: CASSAAGAPAYEQYF
j_call: TRBJ2-1; cdr3_length: 15; d_call: TRBD2; v_call: TRBV7-8; clone_size: .; cdr3_nt: TGTGCCAGCAGCGACCGTAGCGGGAGGGTCCATAGGGAGTTCTTC; cdr3_aa: CASSDRSGRVHREFF
j_call: TRBJ1-5; cdr3_length: 15; d_call: .; v_call: TRBV6-1; clone_size: many; cdr3_nt: TGTGCCAGCAGTAGCGGGGCCTGGGGCAATCAGCCCCAGCATTTT; cdr3_aa: CASSSGAWGNQPQHF
j_call: TRBJ2-3; cdr3_length: 11; d_call: .; v_call: TRBV20-1; clone_size: .; cdr3_nt: TGCAGTGCTAGAGACCCCCCTGACCCCATTTTT; cdr3_aa: CSARDPPDPIF
j_call: TRBJ2-6; cdr3_length: 18; d_call: TRBD1; v_call: TRBV6-1; clone_size: many; cdr3_nt: TGTGCCAGCAGTAGGGACAGGACCCTAAACTCTGGGGCCAACGTCCTGACTTTC; cdr3_aa: CASSRDRTLNSGANVLTF
j_call: TRBJ2-7; cdr3_length: 16; d_call: .; v_call: TRBV21-1; clone_size: .; cdr3_nt: TGTGCCAGCAGCAAAGAGCACAGGGGGCTTTTATACGAGCAGTACTTC; cdr3_aa: CASSKEHRGLLYEQYF
j_call: TRBJ1-2; cdr3_length: 15; d_call: .; v_call: TRBV6-2/TRBV6-3; clone_size: .; cdr3_nt: TGTGCCAGCACCTATGGTGTTGGGGCACTTCATGGCTACACCTTC; cdr3_aa: CASTYGVGALHGYTF
j_call: TRBJ1-5; cdr3_length: 15; d_call: .; v_call: TRBV15; clone_size: many; cdr3_nt: TGTGCCACCAGCAGAGATCCCGGAGGGAATCAGCCCCAGCATTTT; cdr3_aa: CATSRDPGGNQPQHF
j_call: TRBJ2-1; cdr3_length: 16; d_call: .; v_call: TRBV19; clone_size: few; cdr3_nt: TGTGCCAGTAGTGTTAGCCCGGGACTAGGGACAGATGAGCAGTTCTTC; cdr3_aa: CASSVSPGLGTDEQFF
j_call: TRBJ2-1; cdr3_length: 14; d_call: TRBD2; v_call: TRBV28; clone_size: few; cdr3_nt: TGTGCCAGCAGCCCCGGGACTAGCCTTCCACGACAGTTCTTC; cdr3_aa: CASSPGTSLPRQFF
j_call: TRBJ2-1; cdr3_length: 12; d_call: .; v_call: TRBV7-9; clone_size: few; cdr3_nt: TGTGCCAGCACCATAGGGGACAATGAGCAGTTCTTC; cdr3_aa: CASTIGDNEQFF
j_call: TRBJ2-1; cdr3_length: 16; d_call: TRBD2; v_call: TRBV7-6; clone_size: few; cdr3_nt: TGTGCCAGCAGCTTAGGGCGGGGGGGGATTGGCGATGAGCAGTTCTTC; cdr3_aa: CASSLGRGGIGDEQFF
j_call: TRBJ2-3; cdr3_length: 17; d_call: .; v_call: TRBV11-2; clone_size: many; cdr3_nt: TGTGCCAGCAGCTTAGATGGGGCCGGGGTCAGGGCAGATACGCAGTATTTT; cdr3_aa: CASSLDGAGVRADTQYF
j_call: TRBJ2-7; cdr3_length: 13; d_call: .; v_call: TRBV7-9; clone_size: .; cdr3_nt: TGTGCCAGCAGCTCCAAGGACAGAACCGAGCAGTACTTC; cdr3_aa: CASSSKDRTEQYF
j_call: TRBJ2-7; cdr3_length: 16; d_call: TRBD2; v_call: TRBV20-1; clone_size: many; cdr3_nt: TGCAGTGCTAGACGACCGGGACTAGCGGTGACCTACGAGCAGTACTTC; cdr3_aa: CSARRPGLAVTYEQYF
j_call: TRBJ1-1; cdr3_length: 14; d_call: .; v_call: TRBV10-3; clone_size: few; cdr3_nt: TGTGCCATCAGTGAGTCGGGGGCTTGGACTGAAGCTTTCTTT; cdr3_aa: CAISESGAWTEAFF
j_call: TRBJ2-3; cdr3_length: 16; d_call: TRBD2; v_call: TRBV5-1; clone_size: .; cdr3_nt: TGCGCCACCTCACCAGGAGGGACTATTGTCACAGATACGCAGTATTTT; cdr3_aa: CATSPGGTIVTDTQYF
j_call: TRBJ2-5; cdr3_length: 13; d_call: .; v_call: TRBV6-1; clone_size: .; cdr3_nt: TGTGCCAGCAGTCTTGGACGGTATGGAACCCAGTACTTC; cdr3_aa: CASSLGRYGTQYF
j_call: TRBJ2-6; cdr3_length: 18; d_call: .; v_call: TRBV6-2/TRBV6-3; clone_size: .; cdr3_nt: TGTGCCAGCGGGGGATCAGTGAATGGTGGATCTGGGGCCAACGTCCTGACTTTC; cdr3_aa: CASGGSVNGGSGANVLTF
j_call: TRBJ1-2; cdr3_length: 15; d_call: .; v_call: TRBV5-1; clone_size: few; cdr3_nt: TGCGCCAGCAGCTTGGGGCGGAACATTAACTATGGCTACACCTTC; cdr3_aa: CASSLGRNINYGYTF
j_call: TRBJ2-2; cdr3_length: 16; d_call: .; v_call: TRBV5-1; clone_size: few; cdr3_nt: TGCGCCAGCAGCTTGGGGGCAACCTCGAGGACCGGGGAGCTGTTTTTT; cdr3_aa: CASSLGATSRTGELFF
j_call: TRBJ2-3; cdr3_length: 13; d_call: .; v_call: TRBV18; clone_size: .; cdr3_nt: TGTGCCAGTTTCACCAGTCAGGGAGATACGCAGTATTTT; cdr3_aa: CASFTSQGDTQYF
j_call: TRBJ2-1; cdr3_length: 16; d_call: .; v_call: TRBV5-1; clone_size: .; cdr3_nt: TGCGCCAGCAGCTTCGCCCTGCTAGCTTCCTACAATGAGCAGTTCTTC; cdr3_aa: CASSFALLASYNEQFF
j_call: TRBJ2-1; cdr3_length: 16; d_call: TRBD2; v_call: TRBV4-3; clone_size: few; cdr3_nt: TGCGCCAGCAGCCAAGCCAATCTAGCGGGATACAATGAGCAGTTCTTC; cdr3_aa: CASSQANLAGYNEQFF
j_call: TRBJ2-7; cdr3_length: 12; d_call: .; v_call: TRBV7-9; clone_size: .; cdr3_nt: TGTGCCAGCAGACCCGGGCCCGCGCAGCAGTACTTC; cdr3_aa: CASRPGPAQQYF
j_call: TRBJ2-5; cdr3_length: 14; d_call: TRBD2; v_call: TRBV5-1; clone_size: many; cdr3_nt: TGCGCCAGCAGCTTGGATGGTAGCGGGAGATACCAGTACTTC; cdr3_aa: CASSLDGSGRYQYF
j_call: TRBJ1-6; cdr3_length: 16; d_call: .; v_call: TRBV6-2/TRBV6-3; clone_size: .; cdr3_nt: TGTGCCAGCAGGCGACGACTCGGACTGATAGATTCACCCCTCCACTTT; cdr3_aa: CASRRRLGLIDSPLHF
j_call: TRBJ2-7; cdr3_length: 14; d_call: .; v_call: TRBV4-3; clone_size: few; cdr3_nt: TGCGCCAGCAGCCAAGATATGAGGTCCTACGAGCAGTACTTC; cdr3_aa: CASSQDMRSYEQYF
j_call: TRBJ2-4; cdr3_length: 13; d_call: .; v_call: TRBV27; clone_size: .; cdr3_nt: TGTGCCAGCAGTCGCGGCGCCAAAAACATTCAGTACTTC; cdr3_aa: CASSRGAKNIQYF
j_call: TRBJ2-7; cdr3_length: 15; d_call: TRBD1; v_call: TRBV6-5; clone_size: .; cdr3_nt: TGTGCCAGCAGCTACTCCGGGACAGCTACCTACGAGCAGTACTTC; cdr3_aa: CASSYSGTATYEQYF
j_call: TRBJ1-1; cdr3_length: 17; d_call: .; v_call: TRBV6-5; clone_size: few; cdr3_nt: TGTGCCAGCAGTTACTCGGTTACACTTCAATGGGACACTGAAGCTTTCTTT; cdr3_aa: CASSYSVTLQWDTEAFF
j_call: TRBJ2-3; cdr3_length: 19; d_call: .; v_call: TRBV11-2; clone_size: .; cdr3_nt: TGTGCCAGCAGCTTAAATATAGGGGCAGGGCCCCAGTTCCCAGATACGCAGTATTTT; cdr3_aa: CASSLNIGAGPQFPDTQYF
j_call: TRBJ2-1; cdr3_length: 16; d_call: .; v_call: TRBV5-1; clone_size: many; cdr3_nt: TGCGCCAGCAGCTTGGAGCGGGCAGGCTCCTACAATGAGCAGTTCTTC; cdr3_aa: CASSLERAGSYNEQFF
j_call: TRBJ1-2; cdr3_length: 16; d_call: .; v_call: TRBV6-8; clone_size: .; cdr3_nt: TGTGCCAGCAGGCAACTGCTCTCCAATTGGGACTATGGCTACACCTTC; cdr3_aa: CASRQLLSNWDYGYTF